The clone carrying this TCR beta chain came up a few times. Unique molecular identifiers featured in how the TCRbeta library was prepared. TCRdb re-analysed the PCR reads in MiXCR, keeping a single row per CDR3 protein. The data show some 490,000 distinct CDR3 sequences, around an eighth seen once. This record belongs to a study of T-cell reconstitution after alpha-beta-depleted transplantation in children. The CDR3 is 17 residues long. Unmatched junction bases numbered 2, after V lost 1 base and J lost 0 bases. Sample: PBMCs from the stem cell graft donor, taken from the stem cell graft. The receptor comes from a human donor who donated a stem cell graft to a child with combined immunodeficiency. The chain recombines TRBV12-3 or TRBV12-4 with TRBJ2-1; 11 bases are shared with TRBD2. CDR3 sequence reads: CASSLGGLAVSYNEQFF. The CDR3 nucleotides read TGTGCCAGCAGTTTAGGGGGACTAGCGGTCTCCTACAATGAGCAGTTCTTC.